Below are 9 T cell receptor beta chains sequenced from a single sample in a study of PD-1 blockade in classical Hodgkin lymphoma (dated by TCRdb to 2019 to 2021). The library was obtained by the immunoSEQ multiplex PCR assay. The table comes from immuneACCESS by way of TCRdb, which keeps in-frame sequences with V and J called. Part of the clones is missing from these tables; in studies checked, under half for an unresolved V gene and the rest for unknown reasons. Present in this sample are some 96,000 clones, around 81% of which were seen just once. About 15% of the sample rests with the top ten. The sample's time point label is to be understood as: cycle 2 day 1 (C2D1) of nivolumab. Every trial patient had relapsed after autologous stem cell transplantation, and cohorts A, B and C differed in prior brentuximab vedotin exposure. The source material was peripheral blood mononuclear cells (PBMCs), sampled before the second cycle of nivolumab. These receptors were collected from a human donor with classical Hodgkin lymphoma.

V is TRBV5-1 and J is TRBJ2-2; TRBD2 matches at 14 bases. Losses at the gene ends were 4 bases for V and 6 bases for J; bases not matched to a gene: 20. The CDR3 runs to 21 residues. Germline values: CDR1 SGHRS, CDR2 YFSETQ. CDR3 DNA: TGCGCCAGCAGCCTGAGAAATGAGACTAGCGGGAGGGCCTGGTGGGCCGGGGAGCTGTTTTTT. The encoded protein is CASSLRNETSGRAWWAGELFF.

The V and J genes are TRBV6-5 and TRBJ2-6; D is uncertain. Trimming removed 6 bases at V and 0 bases at J, with 9 bases between. This CDR3 comprises 15 residues. Germline CDR1 and CDR2: MNHEY and SVGAGI. CDR3 loop: CASRPRGSGANVLTF. CDR3 DNA sequence: TGTGCCAGCAGACCCCGTGGCTCTGGGGCCAACGTCCTGACTTTC.

CDR3 nucleotides: TGCAGCGCCCCGGGACTCACATCCGGGCAGTTCTTC. Translating it yields CSAPGLTSGQFF. The rearrangement joins TRBV29-1 to TRBJ2-1; D is possibly TRBD2 (6 bases). This CDR3 region has 12 residues. Deletions cut 7 bases from V and 12 bases from J, with 19 bases between. From germline, CDR1 is SQVTM and CDR2 ANQGSEA.

The CDR3 coding sequence is TGTGCCAGCAGTTCCCCCGACTTGACAATGGGGAACTATGGCTACACCTTC. It is translated as CASSSPDLTMGNYGYTF. The chain recombines TRBV28 with TRBJ1-2; D gene ambiguous. V was cut by 4 bases and J by 2 bases, with 20 bases left in between. This CDR3 region has 17 residues. Looked up from germline, CDR1 is MDHEN and CDR2 is SYDVKM.

The chain employs TRBV27 and TRBJ1-3; D remains unclear. Trimming cost V 6 bases and J 0 bases, with 6 bases left between them. CDR1 is MNHEY and CDR2 is SMNVEV in the germline V gene (reference sequence). The CDR3 covers 13 residues. The CDR3 reads CASSLRSGNTIYF. The DNA of the CDR3 is TGTGCCAGCAGCCTCCGCTCTGGAAACACCATATATTTT.

The genes are TRBV6-1 and TRBJ2-7; 8 bases fit TRBD1. Germline V gene lookup returns CDR1 MNHNS and CDR2 SASEGT. Trimming at V came to 1 base and at J to 6 bases, leaving 8 bases not matched to a gene. This CDR3 has 15 amino acids. The CDR3 nucleotides are TGTGCCAGCAGTGAAGACAGGGGGACGCGTTCCGAGCAGTACTTC. Its protein product is CASSEDRGTRSEQYF.

The chain is built from TRBV19 and TRBJ2-1, with D hard to call. V lost 7 bases and J lost 10, with 17 bases in between. The germline V gene encodes CDR1 LNHDA and CDR2 SQIVND (reference sequence). The CDR3 spans 13 residues. Written as DNA, the CDR3 is TGTGCCAGTACCCTGGTCAATCTAGGGGAGCAGTTCTTC. The encoded protein is CASTLVNLGEQFF.

The J gene is TRBJ2-1, the V gene TRBV7-9; 7 nucleotides line up with TRBD2. The V and J ends lost 5 bases and 8 bases, in that order; junction bases with no gene match: 6. CDR3 length equals 13 residues. CDR1 SEHNR and CDR2 FQNEAQ come from the germline V gene (reference sequence). Written as DNA, the CDR3 is TGTGCCAGCAGCCGGGAGGTCTTTCATGAGCAGTTCTTC. Encoded protein: CASSREVFHEQFF.

The chain employs TRBV4-2 and TRBJ2-2; D uncertain. The CDR3 is 17 residues long. Trimming pared 0 bases from V and 2 bases from J, leaving 13 bases between. Germline V CDR1 and CDR2: LGHNA, YNFKEQ. The CDR3 loop reads CASSQDGQRQNTGELFF. CDR3 nucleotide sequence: TGTGCCAGCAGCCAAGATGGGCAGAGGCAAAACACCGGGGAGCTGTTTTTT.